A selection of T cell receptor beta chains follows, all from one sample in a study of blood T cell repertoires in COVID-19. Here immunoSEQ multiplex PCR was the method, and the copy in TCRdb shows in-frame clones only, minus some. The sample yields around 80,000 clones, over 75% seen once. Sequenced: peripheral blood. The receptors originated from a man older than 75 with acute or convalescent COVID-19. Both conserved end residues are trimmed from each CDR3. The order of the fields is V gene, J gene, clone size, CDR3 protein. Not every row has a clone size; where given, it reads once, few, many or a size class.

>TRBV7-8|TRBJ1-2|few
ASSRSEQGFHGYT
>TRBV19|TRBJ1-4|.
ASSPTGQEKLF
>TRBV5-5|TRBJ1-1|.
ASSLGTGTVGRAF
>TRBV9|TRBJ2-2|.
ASSASYSGPYTGELF
>TRBV2|TRBJ1-1|.
ASSDDRWEAF
>TRBV9|TRBJ2-5|.
ASSVAGQYQETQY
>TRBV21-1|TRBJ2-7|.
ASSKALFDTSPYEQY
>TRBV5-8|TRBJ2-3|few
ASSSGTSSQRTDTQY
>TRBV5-1|TRBJ2-7|once
ASSPDRGIDEQY
>TRBV19|TRBJ1-5|.
ASSTQGNQPQH
>TRBV6-5|TRBJ1-4|once
ASRDRGRSNEKLF
>TRBV11-2|TRBJ1-2|.
ASSLGLGGYT
>TRBV16|TRBJ1-2|.
ASSQLAEAGIGYT
>TRBV10-3|TRBJ2-3|.
AIMVGGGTDTQY
>TRBV2|TRBJ1-4|.
ASTDRGQVNEKLF
>TRBV12-5|TRBJ1-2|.
ASGLGTDYGYT
>TRBV10-3|TRBJ1-2|.
AISEELESYGYT
>TRBV5-1|TRBJ2-3|.
ASSWGGGRAQDTQY
>TRBV4-1|TRBJ2-5|.
ASSRQTGETQY
>TRBV3-1/TRBV3-2|TRBJ2-7|.
ASSQFGTGRTYEQY
>TRBV5-1|TRBJ1-1|.
ASSYRSDLNTEAF
>TRBV18|TRBJ2-7|many
ASSTGQGTYEQY
>TRBV20-1|TRBJ1-2|.
SASQQGGDYGYT
>TRBV18|TRBJ2-1|.
ASSPPSGGSSEQF
>TRBV10-2|TRBJ1-5|few
ASSEYVQGDQPQH
>TRBV9|TRBJ2-3|.
ASSVVLAGGLDTQY
>TRBV19|TRBJ1-2|few
ASSIGGGDEDYGYT
>TRBV5-6|TRBJ2-7|.
ASSLVGLAGRRDYEQY
>TRBV11-2|TRBJ2-1|.
ASSLVWDRGSNEQF
>TRBV5-4|TRBJ2-2|.
ASSLGQSGATNTGELF
>TRBV25-1|TRBJ2-7|.
ASSEPGQGLYEQY
>TRBV7-9|TRBJ2-2|.
ASRTDRNTGELF
>TRBV27|TRBJ2-3|.
ASSRLALSTDTQY
>TRBV4-1|TRBJ2-1|.
ASSQVRTSGVNEQF
>TRBV19|TRBJ2-7|.
ASSPRQGTYEQY
>TRBV27|TRBJ2-7|.
ASSLGTGGKRYEQY
>TRBV6-5|TRBJ2-7|.
ASSYSAGGYEQY
>TRBV18|TRBJ1-2|.
ASSPLRENGYT
>TRBV5-1|TRBJ1-6|.
ASSFGTGSPLH
>TRBV19|TRBJ1-3|.
ASSYPGHLSGNTIY
>TRBV5-1|TRBJ2-5|.
ASSIVAGLIETQY
>TRBV19|TRBJ1-6|.
ASRTGQTDSPLH
>TRBV5-4|TRBJ1-6|.
ASSSSGGGRNSPLH
>TRBV4-1|TRBJ1-5|.
ASSLGLQYSNQPQH
>TRBV6-5|TRBJ1-3|.
ASSYSRMAGNTIY
>TRBV9|TRBJ2-5|.
ASSTRSSGQETQY
>TRBV11-2|TRBJ1-1|.
ASSLRGVVEAF
>TRBV15|TRBJ1-3|.
ATSRDIGAGNTIY
>TRBV6-6|TRBJ1-1|.
ASSYSRVSEAF
>TRBV6-5|TRBJ1-1|.
ASSYSGGEAF
>TRBV11-1|TRBJ1-1|.
ASSSRNRGKGAF
>TRBV19|TRBJ2-1|.
ASSILPGQVSYNEQF
>TRBV7-3|TRBJ1-2|.
ASSPGHGYGYT
>TRBV5-1|TRBJ1-1|.
ASGTGGQGTEAF